This TCR beta chain was profiled in a study of cytomegalovirus exposure and HLA in healthy donors (dated by TCRdb to between 2016 and 2019). Looking at the study overall: An earlier analysis of more than 550 of the donors reported approximately 280 Gb of sequence data and about 120 million unique TCR beta sequences obtained from 180 million or so T cells. Donor age, sex, ethnicity and CMV serostatus were collected together with the repertoire data. Among roughly 400 genotyped donors of the cohort, an average of around 240,000 unique TCR beta nucleotide sequences was sequenced per donor, of which 15% to 20% were non-productive. An earlier analysis of 587 of the donors applied high-throughput TCR beta sequencing to assess whether each TCR beta V gene segment acted as functional or pseudogenic. A separate validation cohort of over a hundred different subjects was used in addition to the approximately 700-subject first cohort. All discovery cohort repertoires had been generated on a single sequencing platform. Both class I and class II loci were covered by HLA typing, at four-digit resolution. To predict cytomegalovirus infection status, the study brought together high-throughput TCR immunosequencing, statistical association of individual TCRs with disease status, and machine learning. To study patterns of TCR occurrence, a later analysis re-analyzed previously published TCR beta repertoires from 650 to 750 donors and added high-resolution HLA genotyping. A later genetic analysis took genome-wide SNP genotypes for about 65% of the roughly 670 donors and used that subset as a discovery cohort. The study was designed to test whether signatures of past pathogen exposure could be identified by cataloging public T cell receptors. Roughly five DR-DQ haplotypes were handled as single units for association and clustering because linkage in the cohort was strong. The genetic ancestry cluster associated with self-reported Caucasian donors included 80% to 90% of the approximately 400 genotyped donors. The study profiled the T cell repertoires of 666 subjects by immunosequencing and related them to cytomegalovirus serostatus. Roughly 290 gigabases of sequencing data and 75 million to 85 million unique TCR sequences made up an early release that covered several hundred HLA-typed donors. The later analysis used no new phenotypic data to find candidate immune exposures, relying instead on TCR beta sequences and their occurrence across donors. The number of donors typed differed by locus, with 629-630 for A, B, C, DRB1 and DQB1, 522 for DQA1, over 600 for DPA1, and some 440 for DPB1.

The cohort consisted of 666 healthy bone marrow donors. At the time of sampling, all cohort members were nominally healthy, though unrecorded immune exposures were likely present. The donor was CMV seronegative and was included in the group of under 450 seronegative cohort members. Each donor provided a peripheral blood sample, and peripheral blood mononuclear cells were used for TCR beta sequencing. Genomic DNA extraction from the blood cell samples was performed with the Qiagen DNeasy Blood Extraction Kit. Broader findings and caveats from the paper: An association between a missense DCLRE1C variant and V-gene and J-gene trimming of TCR beta chains was found in a later genetic analysis and replicated in an independent cohort. The authors suggested that the approach could potentially be generalized to other disease states and immunological phenotypes. In a later genetic analysis, fewer N-insertions in productive TCRs were reported among donors in an Asian-associated ancestry cluster than the roughly 670-donor mean. The earlier analysis of some 540 of the donors excluded fewer than 20 rarely observed V segments, including chromosome 9 orphons, because counts were too low. In a later analysis, HLA-associated TCR beta chains showed more clonal expansion and lower generation probabilities than non-associated chains that were equally common. While some public TCRs were present in many individuals, most TCR sequences turned up only very rarely across donors. A further reported finding was that TCR beta sequences accurately predicted the HLA-A and HLA-B alleles for most subjects in the first cohort. CMV serostatus was the only immune exposure information available for the cohort. The study listed 150 to 200 TCR beta chains as associated with cytomegalovirus. A later analysis reported that several top co-occurrence clusters appeared linked to parvovirus B19, influenza, CMV and Epstein-Barr virus. A cluster of highly shared sequence variants was judged likely to represent a technical artifact of the sequencing pipeline. When HLA alleles, especially DR and DQ, strongly co-occurred, attributing TCR associations to individual alleles was difficult. In a later analysis, the rate of TCR association differed among HLA loci, with DRB1 alleles having the most associated TCRs and HLA-C alleles having the fewest. A few of the identified cytomegalovirus-associated TCR beta chains were confirmed in vitro to be specific for cytomegalovirus antigens. Only TCR beta chains were sequenced in this cohort, and the absence of alpha or paired-chain data limited detectable features. In both the original and validation cohorts, the classifier was reported to diagnose cytomegalovirus status with high specificity and sensitivity. Sequencing depth was assumed to be roughly uniform across donors in the presence/absence analyses, though that assumption may not hold. Linkage disequilibrium might explain the correlated functional status among segregating V segments, but an unknown experimental factor could not be ruled out. In an earlier analysis of fewer than 700 of the donors, most TCR beta V segments appeared in productive rearrangements about 90% or about 30% of the time, broadly matching IMGT annotations. Because HLA typing was unavailable for some donors at each locus, only the typed subset was used in association tests. In a later analysis, about 17,000 TCR beta sequences were associated with specific HLA alleles at a false discovery rate of 0.05. Some IMGT-functional V segments, including TRBV6-2 and TRBV6-3, could not be told apart with the 87-base-pair reads, so those segments were excluded. A later analysis found that most CMV-associated TCR beta chains appeared HLA-restricted, with HLA associations seemingly driven largely by CMV exposure.

V lost 3 bases and J lost 3 bases; the stretch between them is 8 bases long. The CDR3 goes from the cysteine to the phenylalanine over 13 residues. Just CDR3 DNA is preserved here, 39 bases in frame from base 1. CDR1 and CDR2 are read off the germline V gene (reference sequence) as WNHNN and SYGVQD. For this clone: Its antigen remains unidentified. Base qualities are not at hand, and no much larger clone is one base apart.

Library preparation was by the immunoSEQ multiplex PCR assay. The multiplex PCR relied on a mix of 60 forward primers for TCR Vbeta segments and 13 reverse primers for TCR Jbeta segments. Amplification of the CDR3 region of rearranged TCR beta genes was performed with a multiplex PCR assay on genomic DNA. The Illumina HiSeq System was used to sequence the amplified TCR beta libraries as 87-base-pair reads. In the paper's pipeline: Across the 500 to 850 repertoires, a later analysis counted approximately 83 million unique TCR beta chains, roughly 11 million of which were shared by at least two donors. Raw reads were error-corrected and collapsed into unique sequences with a nearest-neighbor algorithm that merged closely related sequences to remove PCR and sequencing errors. CDR3 sequences were aligned to IMGT reference sequences to assign V, D and J gene segments. For a sequence to be retained, at least a six-nucleotide match to both a V gene segment and a J gene segment was required. Rearrangements were called productive when the CDR3 lacked stop codons and stayed in frame with V and J; all others were non-productive. CDR3 was defined according to IMGT convention as the region running from the second conserved V-encoded cysteine to the conserved J-encoded phenylalanine. In an earlier analysis of roughly 610 of the donors, sequences lacking an unambiguous match to a single V gene segment were excluded. An earlier analysis of 550 to 650 of the donors classified V segments as functional when productive rearrangements were above 56.7% and as segregating when the standard deviation between donors was above 5%. A statistical classification framework was built to diagnose cytomegalovirus status from the catalog of TCR beta chain sequences. V and J gene assignment, in a later analysis, came from comparing TCR nucleotide sequences with IMGT/GENE-DB human TR gene sequences. In a later analysis, CDR3 sequences and most-parsimonious VDJ recombination scenarios were assigned using the TCRdist pipeline. In a later analysis, each TCR beta chain was defined by its CDR3 amino acid sequence together with its V-gene family, and reads without a unique V-gene family were excluded. In a later analysis, approximately 640 highly shared, low-generation-probability nucleotide sequences were removed to address suspected cross-contamination and a sequencing artifact. In a later analysis, a clonal expansion index for each public chain was calculated from normalized within-repertoire ranks of inferred template counts. In a later analysis, generation probabilities were computed using a VDJ recombination model fitted to out-of-frame rearrangements, and the results were checked against IGoR. In a later analysis, TCR-TCR, TCR-HLA and TCR-CMV co-occurrence was scored with hypergeometric tests, and a repertoire-size bias correction was applied to TCR pairs. To estimate false discovery rates, a later analysis permuted the HLA or CMV assignments 20 times. In a later analysis, co-occurring TCRs were grouped using DBSCAN, and TCRdist sequence similarity was added for clustering within HLA-allele-positive subsets. For co-occurrence clustering, repertoires with fewer than 30,000 or more than 120,000 public chains were excluded, along with about five repertoires with anomalous nucleotide sharing. TCRdb took this table from immuneACCESS and kept in-frame rearrangements with V and J called. Such tables lack part of the clones; where checked against another copy, unresolved V genes explain under half of the gap, and the rest is unexplained. D and trimming were read from the DNA, whereas the V and J calls and clone size are those reported in that table. The sample table holds about 140,000 clones, of which more than 75% were seen once. The ten largest account for approximately 4% of the sample.

The chain is encoded by TRBV10-1 joined to TRBJ1-1; no D gene can be assigned with confidence. The sequence was obtained from a man aged 18-30 years in good health and CMV-seronegative. The sample was PBMCs. The DNA is TGCGCCAGCAGTGAACCGGGATACACTGAAGCTTTCTTT. This gives the protein CASSEPGYTEAFF.